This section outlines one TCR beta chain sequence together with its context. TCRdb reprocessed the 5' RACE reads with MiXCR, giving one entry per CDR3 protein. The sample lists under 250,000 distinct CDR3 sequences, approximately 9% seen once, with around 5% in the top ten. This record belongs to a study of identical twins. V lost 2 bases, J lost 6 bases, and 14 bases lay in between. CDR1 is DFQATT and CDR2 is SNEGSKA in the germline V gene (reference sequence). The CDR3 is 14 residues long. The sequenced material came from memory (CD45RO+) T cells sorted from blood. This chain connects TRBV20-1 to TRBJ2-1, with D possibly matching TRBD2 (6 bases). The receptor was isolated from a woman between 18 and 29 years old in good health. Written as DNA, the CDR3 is TGCAGTGCTAGAATAGGGCGGGGCCTCAATGAGCAGTTCTTC. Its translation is CSARIGRGLNEQFF.